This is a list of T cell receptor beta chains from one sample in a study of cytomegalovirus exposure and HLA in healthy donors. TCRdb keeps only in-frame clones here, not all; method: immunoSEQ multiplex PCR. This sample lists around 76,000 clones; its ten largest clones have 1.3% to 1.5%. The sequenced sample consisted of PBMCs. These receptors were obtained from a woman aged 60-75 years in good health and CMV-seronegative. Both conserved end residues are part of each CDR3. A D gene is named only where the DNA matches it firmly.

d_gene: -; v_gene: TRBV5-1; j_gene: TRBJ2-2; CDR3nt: TGCGCCAGCAGCTTGGGGGGCCCTTCACCCGGGGAGCTGTTTTTT; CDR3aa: CASSLGGPSPGELFF
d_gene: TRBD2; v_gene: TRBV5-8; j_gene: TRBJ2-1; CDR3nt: TGTGCCAGCAGCCCCCGGACTAGATCCTACAATGAGCAGTTCTTC; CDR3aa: CASSPRTRSYNEQFF
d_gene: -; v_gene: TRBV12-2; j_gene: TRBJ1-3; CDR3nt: TGTGCAAGTCGCTTCTGCAGGGGGCTCGAGCGAATTAACAAGACTGGAAACACCATATATTTT; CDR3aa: CASRFCRGLERINKTGNTIYF
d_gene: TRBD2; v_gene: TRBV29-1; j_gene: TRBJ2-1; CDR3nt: TGCAGCGTAGCGGGAGGCGACTACAATGAGCAGTTCTTC; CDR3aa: CSVAGGDYNEQFF
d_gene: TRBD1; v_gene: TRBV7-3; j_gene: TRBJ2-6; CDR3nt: TGTGCCAGCAGGGCGGAGACAGGGGGGCCTGGGGCCAACGTCCTGACTTTC; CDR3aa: CASRAETGGPGANVLTF
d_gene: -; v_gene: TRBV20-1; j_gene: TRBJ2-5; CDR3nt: TGCAGTGCTAGCCCGCAAGAGGCCCAGTACTTC; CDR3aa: CSASPQEAQYF
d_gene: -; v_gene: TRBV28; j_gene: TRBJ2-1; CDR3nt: TGTGCCAGCAGTCCCTCAACGCGCGAGCAGTTCTTC; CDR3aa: CASSPSTREQFF
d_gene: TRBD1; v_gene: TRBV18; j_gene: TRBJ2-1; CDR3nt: TGTGCCAGCTCACCAAGGGACAGGGGCTACAATGAGCAGTTCTTC; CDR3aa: CASSPRDRGYNEQFF
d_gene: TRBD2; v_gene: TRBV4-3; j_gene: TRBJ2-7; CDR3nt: TGCGCCAGCAGCCGGGGACTAGAGATAGTCTACGAGCAGTACTTC; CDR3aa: CASSRGLEIVYEQYF
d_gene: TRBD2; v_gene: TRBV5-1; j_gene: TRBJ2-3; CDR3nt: TGCGCCAGCAGCGAGACTAGCGGGAGCACAGATACGCAGTATTTT; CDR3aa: CASSETSGSTDTQYF
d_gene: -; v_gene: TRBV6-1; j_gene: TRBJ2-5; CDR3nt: TGTGCCAGCTCCCAGGAACAAGAGACCCAGTACTTC; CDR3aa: CASSQEQETQYF
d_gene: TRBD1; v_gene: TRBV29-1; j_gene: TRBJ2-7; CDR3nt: TGCAGCGTGGTGGGACAGTCCTACGAGCAGTACTTC; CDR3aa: CSVVGQSYEQYF
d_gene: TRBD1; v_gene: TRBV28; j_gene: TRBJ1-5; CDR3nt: TGTGCCAGCAGTTTGACGACAGGGTATCAGCCCCAGCATTTT; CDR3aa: CASSLTTGYQPQHF
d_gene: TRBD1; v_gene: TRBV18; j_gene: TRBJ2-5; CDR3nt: TGTGCCAGCTCACCACGACAGGGAGAGACCCAGTACTTC; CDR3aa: CASSPRQGETQYF
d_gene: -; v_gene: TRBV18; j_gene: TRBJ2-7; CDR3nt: TGTGCCAGCTCACCGGAGTCAGGGTTTGGGCAGCAGTACTTC; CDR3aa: CASSPESGFGQQYF
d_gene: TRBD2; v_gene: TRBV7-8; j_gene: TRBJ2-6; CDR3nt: TGTGCCAGCAGCTTAGCGCGGACTAGCGGTGGCCTTGGGGCCAACGTCCTGACTTTC; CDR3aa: CASSLARTSGGLGANVLTF
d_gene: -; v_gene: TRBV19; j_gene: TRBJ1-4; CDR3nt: TGTGCCACCACCCCAGGGGTGACAACTAATGAAAAACTGTTTTTT; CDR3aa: CATTPGVTTNEKLFF
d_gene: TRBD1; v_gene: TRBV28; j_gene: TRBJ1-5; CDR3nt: TGTGCCAGCAGTTTAAAAGGGGGCCAGCCCCAGCATTTT; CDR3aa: CASSLKGGQPQHF
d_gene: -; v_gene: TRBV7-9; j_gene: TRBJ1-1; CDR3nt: TGTGCCAGCAGCTTGGGGGCCTTTGAAGCTTTCTTT; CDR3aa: CASSLGAFEAFF
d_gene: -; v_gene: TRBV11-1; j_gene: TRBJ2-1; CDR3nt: TGTGCCAGCAGCCTCTCGCTATCCTACAATGAGCAGTTCTTC; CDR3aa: CASSLSLSYNEQFF
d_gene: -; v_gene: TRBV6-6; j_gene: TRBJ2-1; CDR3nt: TGTGCCAGCACCAACGGACAGTCCAATGAGCAGTTCTTC; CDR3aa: CASTNGQSNEQFF
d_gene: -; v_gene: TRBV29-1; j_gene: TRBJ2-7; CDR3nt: TGCAGCGTTGGTGGAAGACTGAGGAACGAGCAGTACTTC; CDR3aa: CSVGGRLRNEQYF
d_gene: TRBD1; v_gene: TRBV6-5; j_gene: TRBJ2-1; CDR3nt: TGTGCCAGCAGAGGACAGGGGATCGGTGAGCAGTTCTTC; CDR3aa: CASRGQGIGEQFF
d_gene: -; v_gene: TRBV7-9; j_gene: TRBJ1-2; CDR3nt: TGTGCCAGCAGCACACCTTTGGAGGGTAACTATGGCTACACCTTC; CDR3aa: CASSTPLEGNYGYTF
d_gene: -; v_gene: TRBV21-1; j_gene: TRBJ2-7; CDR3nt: TGTGCCAGCATCAAGGGGACTCAAAGTTACGAGCAGTACTTC; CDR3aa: CASIKGTQSYEQYF
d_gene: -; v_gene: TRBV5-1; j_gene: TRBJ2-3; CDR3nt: TGCGCCAGCAGCTTGGTTAGCGGAACTAGCACAGATACGCAGTATTTT; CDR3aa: CASSLVSGTSTDTQYF
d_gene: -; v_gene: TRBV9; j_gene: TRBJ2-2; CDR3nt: TGTGCCAGCAGCGAGACGGGAGATATGGGGACCGGGGAGCTGTTTTTT; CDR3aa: CASSETGDMGTGELFF
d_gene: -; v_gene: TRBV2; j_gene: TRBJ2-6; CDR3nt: TGTGCCAGCAGGAAAGACAAAGCTGGGGCCAACGTCCTGACTTTC; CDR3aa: CASRKDKAGANVLTF
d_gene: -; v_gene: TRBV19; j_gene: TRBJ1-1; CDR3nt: TGTGCCAGTAGTATAGGGGGCGGGGGCACTGAAGCTTTCTTT; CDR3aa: CASSIGGGGTEAFF
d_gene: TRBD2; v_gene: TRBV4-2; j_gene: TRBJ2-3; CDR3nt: TGTGCCAGCAGCCCCAAGTCGGGTCTCAGCGGGAGAATTACAGATACGCAGTATTTT; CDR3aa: CASSPKSGLSGRITDTQYF
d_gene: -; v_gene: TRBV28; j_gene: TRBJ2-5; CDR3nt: TGTGCCAGCAGCAGAGCCGGGGGGACCCAGTACTTC; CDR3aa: CASSRAGGTQYF
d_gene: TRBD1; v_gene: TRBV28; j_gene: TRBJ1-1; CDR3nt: TGTGCCAGCAGGGGACAGGGAATGAACACTGAAGCTTTCTTT; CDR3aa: CASRGQGMNTEAFF
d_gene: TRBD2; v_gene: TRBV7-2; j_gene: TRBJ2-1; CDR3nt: TGTGCCAGCAGCTCTGATAGCGGGAGGCTCGGTGAGCAGTTCTTC; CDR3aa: CASSSDSGRLGEQFF
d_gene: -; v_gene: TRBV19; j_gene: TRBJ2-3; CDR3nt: TGTGCCAGTAGTATTCAGGGCACAGATACGCAGTATTTT; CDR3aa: CASSIQGTDTQYF
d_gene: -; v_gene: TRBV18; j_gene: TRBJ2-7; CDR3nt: TGTGCCAGCTCACCAGCAGAGGACAATTACTACGAGCAGTACTTC; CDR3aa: CASSPAEDNYYEQYF
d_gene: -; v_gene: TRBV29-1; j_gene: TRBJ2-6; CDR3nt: TGCAGCGTCACAAGTCAGGGTCCCAAGAGCTCTGGGGCCAACGTCCTGACTTTC; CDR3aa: CSVTSQGPKSSGANVLTF
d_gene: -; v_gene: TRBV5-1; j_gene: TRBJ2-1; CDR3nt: TGCGCCAGCAGCCCGCCCCAGGACAATGAGCAGTTCTTC; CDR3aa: CASSPPQDNEQFF
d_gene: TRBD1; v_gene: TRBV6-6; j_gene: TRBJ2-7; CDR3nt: TGTGCCAGCTCCCGGGACAGGGACTACGAGCAGTACTTC; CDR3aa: CASSRDRDYEQYF
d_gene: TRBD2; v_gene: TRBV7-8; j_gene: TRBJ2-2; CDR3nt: TGTGCCAGCAGCCTTCGGACTAGCGGGAGAGTGAACACCGGGGAGCTGTTTTTT; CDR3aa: CASSLRTSGRVNTGELFF
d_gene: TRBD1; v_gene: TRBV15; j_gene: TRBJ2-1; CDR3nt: TGTGCCACCAGCAGGACCCTAGGGGGCTTGGGCAATGAGCAGTTCTTC; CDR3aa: CATSRTLGGLGNEQFF
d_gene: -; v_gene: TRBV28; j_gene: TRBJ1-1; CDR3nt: TGTGCCAGCAGCCCGGAGTCGGGGTATTACACTGAAGCTTTCTTT; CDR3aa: CASSPESGYYTEAFF
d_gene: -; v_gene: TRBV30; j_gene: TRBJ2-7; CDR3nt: TGTGCCTGGACACGACCCTCGGACAGAGCCTACGAGCAGTACTTC; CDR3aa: CAWTRPSDRAYEQYF